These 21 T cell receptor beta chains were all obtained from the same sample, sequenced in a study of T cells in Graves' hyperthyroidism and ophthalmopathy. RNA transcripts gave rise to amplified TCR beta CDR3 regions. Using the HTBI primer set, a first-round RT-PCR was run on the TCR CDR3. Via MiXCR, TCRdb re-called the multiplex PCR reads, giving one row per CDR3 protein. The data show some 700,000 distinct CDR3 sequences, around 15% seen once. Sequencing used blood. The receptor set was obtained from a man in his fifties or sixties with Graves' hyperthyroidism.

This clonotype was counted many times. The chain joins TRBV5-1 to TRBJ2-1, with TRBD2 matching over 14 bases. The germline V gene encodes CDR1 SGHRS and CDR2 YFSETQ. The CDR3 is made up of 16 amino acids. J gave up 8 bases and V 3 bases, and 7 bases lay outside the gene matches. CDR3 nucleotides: TGCGCCAGCAGCTCTCGACTAGCGGGAGGGTACGATGAGCAGTTCTTC. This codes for CASSSRLAGGYDEQFF.

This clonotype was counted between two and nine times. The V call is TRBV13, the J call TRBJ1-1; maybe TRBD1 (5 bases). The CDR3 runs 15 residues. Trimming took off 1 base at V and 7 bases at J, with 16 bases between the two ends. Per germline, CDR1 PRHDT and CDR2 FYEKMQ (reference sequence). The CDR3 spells CASSLDSGKRVEAFF. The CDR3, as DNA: TGTGCCAGCAGCTTAGACTCAGGGAAGCGCGTTGAAGCTTTCTTT.

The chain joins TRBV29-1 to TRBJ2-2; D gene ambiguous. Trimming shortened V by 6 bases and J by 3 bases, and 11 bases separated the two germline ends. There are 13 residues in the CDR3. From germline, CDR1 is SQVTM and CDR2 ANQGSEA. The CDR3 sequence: CSVSKDDTGELFF. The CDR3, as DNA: TGCAGCGTCTCTAAGGATGACACCGGGGAGCTGTTTTTT.

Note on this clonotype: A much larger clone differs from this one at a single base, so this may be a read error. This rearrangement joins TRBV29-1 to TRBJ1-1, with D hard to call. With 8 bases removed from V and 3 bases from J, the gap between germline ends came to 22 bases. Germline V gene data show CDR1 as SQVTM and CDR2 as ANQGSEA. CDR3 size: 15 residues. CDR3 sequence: CSIISPAYTDTEAFF. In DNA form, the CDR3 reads TGCAGCATTATATCCCCGGCCTATACAGACACTGAAGCTTTCTTT.

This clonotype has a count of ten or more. The CDR3, as DNA: TGTGCCACCAGTGAGACAACCAATTCACCCCTCCACTTT. Translating it yields CATSETTNSPLHF. The gene calls are TRBV24-1 and TRBJ1-6; D remains unclear. CDR1 is KGHDR, CDR2 SFDVKD, per germline. The V gene lost 4 bases and the J gene lost 7 bases, with 7 bases spanning the gap. CDR3 length: 13 residues.

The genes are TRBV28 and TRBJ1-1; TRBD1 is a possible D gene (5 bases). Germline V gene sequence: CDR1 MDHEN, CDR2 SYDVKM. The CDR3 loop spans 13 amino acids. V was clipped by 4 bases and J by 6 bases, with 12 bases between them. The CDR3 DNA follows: TGTGCCAGCAGTTCTGGGGGATTACCTGAAGCTTTCTTT. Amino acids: CASSSGGLPEAFF. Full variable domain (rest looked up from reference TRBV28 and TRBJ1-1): DVKVTQSSRYLVKRTGEKVFLECVQDMDHENMFWYRQDPGLGLRLIYFSYDVKMKEKGDIPEGYSVSREKKERFSLILESASTNQTSMYLCASSSGGLPEAFFGQGTRLTVV.

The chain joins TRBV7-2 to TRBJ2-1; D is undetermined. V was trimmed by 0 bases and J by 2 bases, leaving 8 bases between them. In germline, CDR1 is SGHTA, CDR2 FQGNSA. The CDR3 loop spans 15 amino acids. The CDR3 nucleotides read TGTGCCAGCAGCTTAGCTTACGGAACCTACAATGAGCAGTTCTTC. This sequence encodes CASSLAYGTYNEQFF.

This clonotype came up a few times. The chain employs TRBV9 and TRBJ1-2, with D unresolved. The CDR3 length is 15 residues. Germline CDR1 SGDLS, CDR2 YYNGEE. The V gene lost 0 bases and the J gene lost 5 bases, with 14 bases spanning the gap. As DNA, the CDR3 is TGTGCCAGCAGCGTAGCTTATTCCGGGAATTATGGCTACACCTTC. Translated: CASSVAYSGNYGYTF. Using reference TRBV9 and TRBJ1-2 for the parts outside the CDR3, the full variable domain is DSGVTQTPKHLITATGQRVTLRCSPRSGDLSVYWYQQSLDQGLQFLIQYYNGEERAKGNILERFSAQQFPDLHSELNLSSLELGDSALYFCASSVAYSGNYGYTFGSGTRLTVV.

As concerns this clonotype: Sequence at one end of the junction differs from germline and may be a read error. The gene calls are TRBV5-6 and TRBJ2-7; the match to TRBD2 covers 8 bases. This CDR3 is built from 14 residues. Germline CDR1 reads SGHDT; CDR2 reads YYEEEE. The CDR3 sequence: CASSLTLAAYEEYF. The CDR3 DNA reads TGTGCCAGCAGCTTGACACTAGCGGCCTACGAGGAGTACTTC.

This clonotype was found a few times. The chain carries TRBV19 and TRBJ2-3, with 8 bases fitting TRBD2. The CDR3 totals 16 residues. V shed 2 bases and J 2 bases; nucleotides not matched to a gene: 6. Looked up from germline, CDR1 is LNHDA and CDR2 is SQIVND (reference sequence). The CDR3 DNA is TGTGCCAGTAGTATACCCAGCGGGAGTACCACAGATACGCAGTATTTT. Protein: CASSIPSGSTTDTQYF.

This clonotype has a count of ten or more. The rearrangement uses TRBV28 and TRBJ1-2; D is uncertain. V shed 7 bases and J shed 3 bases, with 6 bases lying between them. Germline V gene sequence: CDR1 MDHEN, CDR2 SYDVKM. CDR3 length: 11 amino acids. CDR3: CASMNDYGYTF. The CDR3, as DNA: TGTGCCAGCATGAACGACTATGGCTACACCTTC.

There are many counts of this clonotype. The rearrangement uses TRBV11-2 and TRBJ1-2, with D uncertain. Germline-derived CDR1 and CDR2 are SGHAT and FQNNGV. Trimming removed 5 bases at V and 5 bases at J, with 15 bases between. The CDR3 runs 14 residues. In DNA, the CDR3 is TGTGCCAGCAGCCAAACGGCGATCGGGTATGGCTACACCTTC. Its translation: CASSQTAIGYGYTF. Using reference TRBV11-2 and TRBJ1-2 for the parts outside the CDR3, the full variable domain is EAGVAQSPRYKIIEKRQSVAFWCNPISGHATLYWYQQILGQGPKLLIQFQNNGVVDDSQLPKDRFSAERLKGVDSTLKIQPAKLEDSAVYLCASSQTAIGYGYTFGSGTRLTVV.

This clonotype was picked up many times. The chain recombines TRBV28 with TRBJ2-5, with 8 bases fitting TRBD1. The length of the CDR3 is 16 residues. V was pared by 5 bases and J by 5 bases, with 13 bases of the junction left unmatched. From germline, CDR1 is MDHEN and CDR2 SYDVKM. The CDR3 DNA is TGTGCCAGCAGTCCGCTTCGACAGGGGCACTATGAGACCCAGTACTTC. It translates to CASSPLRQGHYETQYF. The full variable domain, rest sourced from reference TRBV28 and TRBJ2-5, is DVKVTQSSRYLVKRTGEKVFLECVQDMDHENMFWYRQDPGLGLRLIYFSYDVKMKEKGDIPEGYSVSREKKERFSLILESASTNQTSMYLCASSPLRQGHYETQYFGPGTRLLVL.

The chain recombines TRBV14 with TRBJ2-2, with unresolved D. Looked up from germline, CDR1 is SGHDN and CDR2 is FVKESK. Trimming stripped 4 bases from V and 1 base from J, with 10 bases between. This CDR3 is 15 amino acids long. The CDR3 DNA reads TGTGCCAGCAGCCCACTCATGGGGAACACCGGGGAGCTGTTTTTT. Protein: CASSPLMGNTGELFF. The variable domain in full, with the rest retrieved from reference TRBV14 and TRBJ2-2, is EAGVTQFPSHSVIEKGQTVTLRCDPISGHDNLYWYRRVMGKEIKFLLHFVKESKQDESGMPNNRFLAERTGGTYSTLKVQPAELEDSGVYFCASSPLMGNTGELFFGEGSRLTVL.

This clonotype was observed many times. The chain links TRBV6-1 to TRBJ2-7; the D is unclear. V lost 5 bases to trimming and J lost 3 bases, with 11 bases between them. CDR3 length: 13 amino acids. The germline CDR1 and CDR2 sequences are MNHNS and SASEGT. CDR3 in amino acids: CASSKVGFYEQYF. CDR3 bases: TGTGCCAGCAGTAAGGTTGGTTTCTACGAGCAGTACTTC.

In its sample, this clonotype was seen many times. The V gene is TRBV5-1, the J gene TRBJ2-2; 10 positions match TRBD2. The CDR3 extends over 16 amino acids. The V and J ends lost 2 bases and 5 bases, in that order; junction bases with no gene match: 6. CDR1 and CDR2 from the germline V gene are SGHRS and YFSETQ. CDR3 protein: CASSFLAGERTGELFF. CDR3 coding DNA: TGCGCCAGCAGCTTCCTAGCGGGAGAAAGAACCGGGGAGCTGTTTTTT.

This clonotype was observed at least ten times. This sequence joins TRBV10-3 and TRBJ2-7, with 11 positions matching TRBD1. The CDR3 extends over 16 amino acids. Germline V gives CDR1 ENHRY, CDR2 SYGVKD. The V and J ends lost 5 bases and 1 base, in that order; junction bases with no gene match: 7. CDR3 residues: CAISLTGTGGSYEQYF. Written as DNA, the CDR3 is TGTGCCATCAGTTTGACCGGGACAGGGGGTTCCTACGAGCAGTACTTC.

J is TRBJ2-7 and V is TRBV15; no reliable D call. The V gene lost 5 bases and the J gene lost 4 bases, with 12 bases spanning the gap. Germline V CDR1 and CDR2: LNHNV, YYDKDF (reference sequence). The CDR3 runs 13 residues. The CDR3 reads CATSASRIYEQYF. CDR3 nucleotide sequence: TGTGCCACCAGCGCATCCAGGATATACGAGCAGTACTTC. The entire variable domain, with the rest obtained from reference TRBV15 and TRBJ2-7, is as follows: DAMVIQNPRYQVTQFGKPVTLSCSQTLNHNVMYWYQQKSSQAPKLLFHYYDKDFNNEADTPDNFQSRRPNTSFCFLDIRSPGLGDTAMYLCATSASRIYEQYFGPGTRLTVT.

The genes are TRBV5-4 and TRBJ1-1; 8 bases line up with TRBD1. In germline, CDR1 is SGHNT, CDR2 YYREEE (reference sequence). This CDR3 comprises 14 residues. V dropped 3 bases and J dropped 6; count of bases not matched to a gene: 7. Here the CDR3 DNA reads TGTGCCAGCAGCTCGAGGACAGGGATTGCTGAAGCTTTCTTT. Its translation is CASSSRTGIAEAFF. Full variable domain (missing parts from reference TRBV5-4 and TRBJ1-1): ETGVTQSPTHLIKTRGQQVTLRCSSQSGHNTVSWYQQALGQGPQFIFQYYREEENGRGNFPPRFSGLQFPNYSSELNVNALELDDSALYLCASSSRTGIAEAFFGQGTRLTVV.

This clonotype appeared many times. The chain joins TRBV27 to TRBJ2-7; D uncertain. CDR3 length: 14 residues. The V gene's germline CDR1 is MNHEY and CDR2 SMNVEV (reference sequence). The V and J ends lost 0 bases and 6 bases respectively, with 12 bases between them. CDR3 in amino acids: CASSLSWGRSEQYF. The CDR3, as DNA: TGTGCCAGCAGTTTATCGTGGGGTCGGAGCGAGCAGTACTTC.

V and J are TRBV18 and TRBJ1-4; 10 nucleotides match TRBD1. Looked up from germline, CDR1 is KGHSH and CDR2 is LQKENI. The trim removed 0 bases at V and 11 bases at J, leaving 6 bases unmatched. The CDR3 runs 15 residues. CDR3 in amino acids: CASSPPGQGVLKLFF. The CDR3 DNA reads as TGTGCCAGCTCACCACCAGGACAGGGGGTATTGAAACTGTTTTTT.